The 29 T cell receptor beta chains given below trace back to one sample, sequenced in a study of T cell repertoires in cytomegalovirus infection. MiXCR, applied by TCRdb to the reads, yields one record per CDR3 protein. The sample lists tens of thousands of distinct CDR3 sequences; more than 20% were seen once. The antigens of these receptors remain unknown. The input for sequencing was CD8+ T cells from cultured PBMCs, taken from culture after CMV antigen stimulation. Every receptor here comes from a human donor in good health (CMV status not recorded). Some clones in this sample may be carry-over from other donors' samples.

This clonotype was seen repeatedly, ten times or more. The chain employs TRBV7-2 and TRBJ2-5; D may be TRBD1 (6 bases). The CDR3 covers 14 residues. With 1 base removed from V and 4 bases from J, the gap between germline ends came to 10 bases. In germline, CDR1 is SGHTA, CDR2 FQGNSA. CDR3 nucleotide sequence: TGTGCCAGCAGCTTAGTGGCAGGGGCAGAGACCCAGTACTTC. Encoded protein: CASSLVAGAETQYF. Based on the CDR3 plus reference TRBV7-2 and TRBJ2-5, the full variable domain is GAGVSQSPSNKVTEKGKDVELRCDPISGHTALYWYRQSLGQGLEFLIYFQGNSAPDKSGLPSDRFSAERTGGSVSTLTIQRTQQEDSAVYLCASSLVAGAETQYFGPGTRLLVL.

This clonotype was seen many times. This sequence joins TRBV7-9 and TRBJ2-3, with D unresolved. The V gene lost 3 bases and the J gene lost 2 bases, with 9 bases spanning the gap. The CDR3 has 14 residues. Per the germline V gene, CDR1 is SEHNR and CDR2 is FQNEAQ (reference sequence). In DNA, the CDR3 is TGTGCCAGCAGCTTGACGGTCACCACAGATACGCAGTATTTT. Translated: CASSLTVTTDTQYF.

The chain uses TRBV20-1 and TRBJ2-5; no clear D gene. This CDR3 has 11 residues. Germline values: CDR1 DFQATT, CDR2 SNEGSKA (reference sequence). V shed 4 bases and J shed 5 bases, with 8 bases lying between them. CDR3 loop: CSATRRETQYF. The CDR3, as DNA: TGCAGTGCTACGCGCAGGGAGACCCAGTACTTC.

The chain uses TRBV7-3 and TRBJ2-1, with 15 nucleotides matching TRBD2. The germline CDR1 and CDR2 sequences are SGHTA and FQGTGA. The CDR3 totals 17 residues. V shed 4 bases and J 6 bases; nucleotides not matched to a gene: 7. CDR3 sequence reads: CASSSGLAGGTGNEQFF. The CDR3 DNA follows: TGTGCCAGCAGCTCGGGACTAGCGGGGGGTACAGGCAATGAGCAGTTCTTC. The variable domain in full, completed from reference TRBV7-3 and TRBJ2-1, reads GAGVSQTPSNKVTEKGKYVELRCDPISGHTALYWYRQSLGQGPEFLIYFQGTGAADDSGLPNDRFFAVRPEGSVSTLKIQRTERGDSAVYLCASSSGLAGGTGNEQFFGPGTRLTVL.

V gene TRBV2 combines with J gene TRBJ1-5; 7 positions match TRBD1. Per the germline V gene, CDR1 is SNHLY and CDR2 is FYNNEI. Trimming removed 9 bases from V and 0 bases from J; junction bases left unmatched: 5. The CDR3 has 14 residues. CDR3 amino acids: CASTQGFSNQPQHF. Here the CDR3 DNA reads TGTGCCAGTACACAGGGGTTTAGCAATCAGCCCCAGCATTTT. The variable domain in full, with the rest retrieved from reference TRBV2 and TRBJ1-5, is EPEVTQTPSHQVTQMGQEVILRCVPISNHLYFYWYRQILGQKVEFLVSFYNNEISEKSEIFDDQFSVERPDGSNFTLKIRSTKLEDSAMYFCASTQGFSNQPQHFGDGTRLSIL.

Ten or more counts support this clonotype. The V call is TRBV29-1, the J call TRBJ1-1; unclear D gene. The germline CDR1 and CDR2 sequences are SQVTM and ANQGSEA. V lost 6 bases to trimming and J lost 0 bases, with 11 bases between them. CDR3 length: 13 residues. Here the CDR3 reads CSVLVEVNTEAFF. In nucleotides, the CDR3 is TGCAGCGTACTGGTGGAAGTGAACACTGAAGCTTTCTTT.

The chain links TRBV27 to TRBJ2-7; D is unclear. Looked up from germline, CDR1 is MNHEY and CDR2 is SMNVEV (reference sequence). Trimming pared 2 bases from V and 2 bases from J, leaving 7 bases between. There are 13 residues in the CDR3. The CDR3 reads CASSLHAAYEQYF. The CDR3 nucleotides are TGTGCCAGCAGTTTACACGCAGCCTACGAGCAGTACTTC.

The chain joins TRBV19 to TRBJ2-6, with D possibly matching TRBD2 (5 bases). This CDR3 comprises 17 residues. Trimming stripped 8 bases from V and 0 bases from J, with 17 bases between. Germline V gene sequence: CDR1 LNHDA, CDR2 SQIVND (reference sequence). For the CDR3, the DNA is TGTGCCAGTGATGGGTCAGAGGGTTTCTCTGGGGCCAACGTCCTGACTTTC. Its protein is CASDGSEGFSGANVLTF.

Concerning this clonotype itself: With a much larger clone just one base away, this may be a read error. The CDR3 DNA reads as TGTGCCAGGTCACCGACCTATACAGGGGGGAACACTGAAGCTTTCTTT. This translates into CARSPTYTGGNTEAFF. The chain is built from TRBV18 and TRBJ1-1, with 8 bases that match TRBD1. Germline V CDR1 and CDR2: KGHSH, LQKENI. The CDR3 is 16 residues long.

This clonotype came up many times. The rearrangement links TRBV7-2 to TRBJ2-2, with 9 bases lining up with TRBD1. The V and J ends lost 4 bases and 1 base, in that order; junction bases with no gene match: 1. The CDR3 length is 15 residues. Germline V gives CDR1 SGHTA, CDR2 FQGNSA. CDR3 region: CASSWGQGNTGELFF. CDR3 DNA sequence: TGTGCCAGCAGCTGGGGACAGGGGAACACCGGGGAGCTGTTTTTT.

This clonotype was seen more than once but under ten times. The chain has TRBV11-2 and TRBJ2-7, with TRBD2 matching over 8 bases. The J segment lost 2 bases and the V segment lost 7 bases, leaving 10 bases of the junction unmatched. Germline V gene lookup returns CDR1 SGHAT and CDR2 FQNNGV. The CDR3 length is 15 residues. The CDR3 spells CASTGGAGAPYEQYF. CDR3 DNA sequence: TGTGCCAGCACCGGGGGAGCGGGAGCCCCCTACGAGCAGTACTTC. The full variable domain, with the rest looked up from reference TRBV11-2 and TRBJ2-7, is EAGVAQSPRYKIIEKRQSVAFWCNPISGHATLYWYQQILGQGPKLLIQFQNNGVVDDSQLPKDRFSAERLKGVDSTLKIQPAKLEDSAVYLCASTGGAGAPYEQYFGPGTRLTVT.

In this sample, this clonotype turned up many times. The genes are TRBV4-1 and TRBJ1-1; D remains ambiguous. Germline CDR1 MGHRA, CDR2 YSYEKL. The V and J ends lost 0 bases and 0 bases respectively, with 5 bases between them. The CDR3 is made up of 14 amino acids. CDR3 sequence reads: CASSQDLMNTEAFF. DNA of the CDR3: TGCGCCAGCAGCCAAGATCTGATGAACACTGAAGCTTTCTTT.

V and J are TRBV7-3 and TRBJ2-2; a weak D match, TRBD1 (6 bases). The CDR3 is made up of 15 amino acids. Germline CDR1 SGHTA, CDR2 FQGTGA. Trimming removed 0 bases at V and 3 bases at J, with 8 bases between. DNA for the CDR3: TGTGCCAGCAGCTTAACAGGGGGTGACACCGGGGAGCTGTTTTTT. Amino acids: CASSLTGGDTGELFF.

This sequence joins TRBV4-3 and TRBJ1-1, with a weak D call TRBD1 (6 bases). Germline-derived CDR1 and CDR2 are LGHNA and YSLEER. This CDR3 contains 15 residues. V was clipped by 0 bases and J by 5 bases, with 13 bases between them. CDR3 residues: CASSQDLRGGTEAFF. The CDR3, as DNA: TGCGCCAGCAGCCAAGATCTCAGGGGTGGTACTGAAGCTTTCTTT.

This chain joins TRBV28 and TRBJ1-4, with a possible D match to TRBD1 (5 bases). Germline V gene data show CDR1 as MDHEN and CDR2 as SYDVKM. V lost 3 bases to trimming and J lost 3 bases, with 17 bases between them. CDR3 size: 17 residues. In DNA, the CDR3 is TGTGCCAGCAGTTTCAGGGTAGAGGTGTTGGCTAATGAAAAACTGTTTTTT. Amino acid sequence: CASSFRVEVLANEKLFF.

The chain uses TRBV12-3 or TRBV12-4 and TRBJ2-2; 8 bases line up with TRBD2. J was trimmed by 3 bases and V by 11 bases; bases with no gene match: 14. CDR3 length equals 16 residues. In DNA form, the CDR3 reads TGTGCCGGGCGAGGCGGGGGGTCGATGGACACCGGGGAGCTGTTTTTT. This encodes CAGRGGGSMDTGELFF.

The rearrangement links TRBV11-2 to TRBJ2-2; D remains ambiguous. Germline CDR1 reads SGHAT; CDR2 reads FQNNGV. Trimming took 4 bases from V and 5 from J, leaving 14 bases between them. The CDR3 is made up of 15 amino acids. The CDR3: CASSSPSRITGELFF. The CDR3 DNA sequence: TGTGCCAGCAGCTCCCCCTCAAGAATTACCGGGGAGCTGTTTTTT.

This clonotype was detected many times. The chain combines TRBV7-3 with TRBJ2-3; no clear D. CDR3 length: 13 amino acids. The germline V gene has CDR1 SGHTA and CDR2 FQGTGA. V dropped 5 bases and J dropped 0 bases, with 6 bases sitting between them. The CDR3 loop reads CASSLSSTDTQYF. The CDR3 nucleotides read TGTGCCAGCAGCCTCTCTAGCACAGATACGCAGTATTTT. Full variable domain (missing parts from reference TRBV7-3 and TRBJ2-3): GAGVSQTPSNKVTEKGKYVELRCDPISGHTALYWYRQSLGQGPEFLIYFQGTGAADDSGLPNDRFFAVRPEGSVSTLKIQRTERGDSAVYLCASSLSSTDTQYFGPGTRLTVL.

The chain employs TRBV19 and TRBJ1-5, with 9 bases fitting TRBD1. In germline, CDR1 is LNHDA, CDR2 SQIVND (reference sequence). The V gene end was trimmed by 4 bases and the J gene end by 7 bases; junction bases not matched to a gene: 8. The CDR3 is 15 amino acids. The CDR3 DNA sequence: TGTGCCAGTAGTACAAAACAGGGGGCCTGGCAGCCCCAGCATTTT. Encoded protein: CASSTKQGAWQPQHF.

The rearrangement joins TRBV27 to TRBJ1-4; 7 nucleotides agree with TRBD1. Germline V lookup: CDR1 MNHEY, CDR2 SMNVEV (reference sequence). This CDR3 spans 16 amino acids. Trimming at V came to 6 bases and at J to 4 bases, leaving 11 bases not matched to a gene. CDR3 loop: CASSSSSGQNNEKLFF. CDR3 nucleotide sequence: TGTGCCAGCAGCTCTTCGTCGGGACAGAATAATGAAAAACTGTTTTTT.

This clonotype has more than one count but fewer than ten. The chain employs TRBV12-5 and TRBJ2-7; TRBD1 aligns across 7 bases. CDR3 size: 13 residues. Germline lookup yields CDR1 LGHNT and CDR2 FRNRAP. The junction had 4 bases not matched to a gene; V was cut back by 5 bases and J by 3 bases. CDR3 region: CASGRDRSYEQYF. The DNA for the CDR3 is TGTGCTAGTGGTCGGGACAGAAGCTACGAGCAGTACTTC.

This chain connects TRBV24-1 to TRBJ2-7, with D uncertain. Germline CDR1 and CDR2: KGHDR and SFDVKD. Trimming shortened V by 1 base and J by 7 bases, and 13 bases separated the two germline ends. This CDR3 comprises 14 residues. The CDR3 sequence: CATSDFRPFSEQYF. For the CDR3, the DNA is TGTGCCACCAGTGATTTTCGTCCCTTTTCGGAGCAGTACTTC.

This clonotype has only a few counts. The DNA of the CDR3 is TGTGCCAGCAGTTCACAGGCAAGCTTTATAGGAGCTTTCTTT. Protein product: CASSSQASFIGAFF. This chain connects TRBV27 to TRBJ1-1, with a possible D match to TRBD1 (5 bases). V lost 4 bases and J lost 10, with 19 bases in between. CDR3 size: 14 residues. In germline, CDR1 is MNHEY, CDR2 SMNVEV (reference sequence).

This clonotype was recorded at least ten times. The J gene is TRBJ1-1, the V gene TRBV6-2 or TRBV6-3; 7 bases are a match to TRBD1. After removal of 6 bases from V and 1 base from J, the junction contained 5 bases not matched to a gene. The CDR3 contains 14 residues. CDR1 is MNHEY and CDR2 is SVGEGT in the germline V gene. The CDR3 loop reads CASRPGGPNTEAFF. CDR3 coding DNA: TGTGCCAGCAGACCAGGGGGTCCGAACACTGAAGCTTTCTTT.

Remarks on this clonotype: This may arise from a read error, as a much more abundant clone is one base away. This chain links TRBV6-5 with TRBJ2-3; 11 nucleotides agree with TRBD2. Germline V gives CDR1 MNHEY, CDR2 SVGAGI. The J segment lost 2 bases and the V segment lost 0 bases, leaving 1 base of the junction unmatched. The CDR3 contains 16 residues. CDR3 sequence: CASSYSTSGATDTQYF. The CDR3 region has the DNA TGTGCCAGCAGTTACTCGACTAGCGGGGCCACAGATACGCAGTATTTT.

This clonotype has only one observation. The chain uses TRBV20-1 and TRBJ2-7; 7 bases map to TRBD2. J was trimmed by 0 bases and V by 6 bases; bases with no gene match: 5. The length of the CDR3 is 13 residues. Germline-derived CDR1 and CDR2 are DFQATT and SNEGSKA (reference sequence). CDR3 sequence reads: CSAISSGSYEQYF. The CDR3 DNA reads as TGCAGTGCAATCTCTAGCGGCTCCTACGAGCAGTACTTC.

Turning to this clonotype: A clone one base away is much larger, so this may be a read error. The chain recombines TRBV7-2 with TRBJ2-1, with 9 bases matching TRBD2. Germline V gene sequence: CDR1 SGHTA, CDR2 FQGNSA. CDR3 length equals 18 residues. The J segment lost 7 bases and the V segment lost 5 bases, leaving 18 bases of the junction unmatched. For the CDR3, the DNA is TGTGCCAGCAGCCTAGGGGGCGGGGGGGGGGGGACTAGGAATGAGCAGTTCTTC. Its protein is CASSLGGGGGGTRNEQFF.

This clonotype has a handful of counts. The chain uses TRBV7-9 and TRBJ2-2; D gene unclear. There are 14 residues in the CDR3. Deletions cut 5 bases from V and 1 base from J, with 8 bases between. Looked up from germline, CDR1 is SEHNR and CDR2 is FQNEAQ (reference sequence). This CDR3 is CASSPQLNTGELFF. The CDR3 DNA is TGTGCCAGCAGCCCTCAACTGAACACCGGGGAGCTGTTTTTT.

This clonotype has more than one count but fewer than ten. V usage is TRBV11-3 and J usage is TRBJ2-7; D is uncertain. Germline lookup yields CDR1 SGHNT and CDR2 YENEEA. The CDR3 loop spans 14 amino acids. V was pared by 5 bases and J by 1 base, with 12 bases between. The CDR3 sequence is CASSQTRISYEQYF. The CDR3 nucleotides read TGTGCCAGCAGCCAAACCCGAATATCCTACGAGCAGTACTTC.